Presented here are 25 T cell receptor beta chains from one specimen sequenced in a study of molecular identifiers for immune sequencing clone quantification. MiXCR was run by TCRdb on the PCR reads, yielding one entry per CDR3 protein. The sample lists just under 650,000 distinct CDR3 sequences, just under 20% occurring once. Specimen: naive CD8+ T cells from blood, with Jurkat cell RNA spiked in. Subset described: FACS-sorted CD8+CD4-CCR7+CD45RA+ naive T cells. The origin of the receptors is a human donor in good health. Some libraries in this study had Jurkat cell RNA spiked in.

The table lists this clonotype with a few counts. This chain uses TRBV12-5 with TRBJ2-5, with D maybe TRBD2 (6 bases). The CDR3 covers 12 residues. The germline gives CDR1 LGHNT, CDR2 FRNRAP. V shed 9 bases and J shed 5 bases, with 13 bases lying between them. In DNA form, the CDR3 reads TGTGCTAGGTTTCCGGCGGGGGAGACCCAGTACTTC. Its protein is CARFPAGETQYF.

This clonotype was seen a few times. The CDR3, as DNA: TGTGCCAGCAGCACTTTAGGGGCTCCTGCTTACTTC. It yields the protein CASSTLGAPAYF. This chain links TRBV13 with TRBJ2-7, with a weak D call TRBD1 (5 bases). The germline V gene encodes CDR1 PRHDT and CDR2 FYEKMQ (reference sequence). This CDR3 region has 12 residues. Deletions cut 5 bases from V and 13 bases from J, with 18 bases between.

This clonotype was detected ten times or more. The rearrangement links TRBV5-4 to TRBJ1-1, with 10 bases aligning to TRBD1. Germline V CDR1 and CDR2: SGHNT, YYREEE (reference sequence). The CDR3 length is 15 residues. With 4 bases clipped from V and 3 bases from J, the junction kept 6 bases outside the gene matches. CDR3 region: CASSTGTGAYTEAFF. The CDR3 nucleotides are TGTGCCAGCAGCACGGGGACAGGGGCCTACACTGAAGCTTTCTTT.

In its sample, this clonotype was seen many times. The chain is built from TRBV4-2 and TRBJ2-7; 9 nucleotides align to TRBD1. CDR1 is LGHNA and CDR2 is YNFKEQ in the germline V gene. The CDR3 consists of 14 residues. The V gene end was trimmed by 5 bases and the J gene end by 4 bases; junction bases not matched to a gene: 6. CDR3 in amino acids: CASSSTGGRYEQYF. DNA of the CDR3: TGTGCCAGCAGCAGCACAGGGGGCCGGTACGAGCAGTACTTC.

On this clonotype: This clone may be a read error of a much larger clone one base away. The chain has TRBV19 and TRBJ1-2; TRBD1 aligns across 7 bases. In germline, CDR1 is LNHDA, CDR2 SQIVND (reference sequence). V was pared by 6 bases and J by 4 bases, with 11 bases of the junction left unmatched. There are 15 residues in the CDR3. The CDR3 is CASRAGTVGPYGYTF. CDR3 coding DNA: TGTGCCAGTAGAGCCGGGACAGTGGGACCCTATGGCTACACCTTC.

The genes are TRBV6-2 or TRBV6-3 and TRBJ2-3; no clear D. The J call may be mistaken, given a closer DNA end match to TRBJ1-5. The CDR3 totals 11 residues. Germline loops: CDR1 MNHEY, CDR2 SVGEGT. CDR3 amino acids: CASRLTDTQHF. The CDR3 DNA reads TGTGCCAGCAGGCTCACAGATACGCAGCATTTT.

The sample holds many counts of this clonotype. The V and J genes are TRBV29-1 and TRBJ2-1; D remains unclear. Germline-derived CDR1 and CDR2 are SQVTM and ANQGSEA. The CDR3 runs to 12 residues. The V and J ends lost 7 bases and 7 bases respectively, with 14 bases between them. CDR3 protein: CSAAFLGNEQFF. Written as DNA, the CDR3 is TGCAGCGCAGCATTTTTAGGGAATGAGCAGTTCTTC.

This clonotype was recorded a few times. This chain links TRBV7-6 with TRBJ2-5; TRBD2 matches at 8 bases. V gave up 10 bases and J gave up 5 bases; unmatched junction bases: 9. The CDR3 consists of 13 residues. Germline CDR1 is SGHVS and CDR2 is FNYEAQ. The DNA of the CDR3 is TGTGCCACCGGGGGGGGGCTGAGGGAGACCCAGTACTTC. Translating gives CATGGGLRETQYF.

This clonotype occurred many times. V and J are TRBV7-9 and TRBJ2-1, with TRBD2 identical over 7 bases. The CDR3 length is 16 residues. Germline CDR1 reads SEHNR; CDR2 reads FQNEAQ (reference sequence). V was clipped by 2 bases and J by 0 bases; unmatched bases: 4. The CDR3 reads CASSLTRESSYNEQFF. The CDR3 nucleotides are TGTGCCAGCAGCTTAACGCGGGAGAGCTCCTACAATGAGCAGTTCTTC. Full variable domain (outside the CDR3, taken from reference TRBV7-9 and TRBJ2-1): DTGVSQNPRHKITKRGQNVTFRCDPISEHNRLYWYRQTLGQGPEFLTYFQNEAQLEKSRLLSDRFSAERPKGSFSTLEIQRTEQGDSAMYLCASSLTRESSYNEQFFGPGTRLTVL.

This clonotype appeared many times. V usage is TRBV7-2 and J usage is TRBJ2-2; TRBD1 might be the D (6 bases). Germline values: CDR1 SGHTA, CDR2 FQGNSA. The CDR3 is made up of 14 amino acids. Trimming took 5 bases from V and 1 from J, leaving 8 bases between them. The CDR3 loop reads CASSKDRNTGELFF. The CDR3, as DNA: TGTGCCAGCAGCAAGGACAGGAACACCGGGGAGCTGTTTTTT.

This clonotype was observed many times. V and J are TRBV9 and TRBJ2-3; no clear D gene. Per the germline V gene, CDR1 is SGDLS and CDR2 is YYNGEE. Trimming took 6 bases from V and 2 from J, leaving 10 bases between them. CDR3 length equals 13 residues. The CDR3 DNA is TGTGCCAGCACTCCGATTACCACAGATACGCAGTATTTT. Translating it yields CASTPITTDTQYF.

This clonotype was observed at least ten times. The rearrangement uses TRBV5-4 and TRBJ1-2; 7 bases match TRBD1. Trimming took 4 bases from V and 4 from J; bases not matched to a gene: 10. From germline, CDR1 is SGHNT and CDR2 YYREEE (reference sequence). The CDR3 has 15 amino acids. In DNA form, the CDR3 reads TGTGCCAGCAGCGCCAGGGACAGCAGTTTCTATGGCTACACCTTC. Translating it yields CASSARDSSFYGYTF.

Ten or more counts support this clonotype. The chain joins TRBV6-5 to TRBJ2-3; D gene unclear. CDR3 length equals 13 residues. V was pared by 2 bases and J by 2 bases, with 5 bases between. Looked up from germline, CDR1 is MNHEY and CDR2 is SVGAGI. The CDR3 sequence: CASSYGVTDTQYF. As DNA, the CDR3 is TGTGCCAGCAGTTACGGAGTCACAGATACGCAGTATTTT.

This clonotype was recorded a few times. This rearrangement joins TRBV30 to TRBJ2-7; 12 nucleotides line up with TRBD2. The CDR3 extends over 14 amino acids. Per the germline V gene, CDR1 is GTSNPN and CDR2 is SVGIG (reference sequence). V shed 2 bases and J 5 bases; nucleotides not matched to a gene: 4. The CDR3 here is CAWSWASGRDEQYF. CDR3 bases: TGTGCCTGGAGTTGGGCTAGCGGGAGGGACGAGCAGTACTTC.

The rearrangement uses TRBV29-1 and TRBJ2-1, with D possibly TRBD1 on 5 matching bases. This CDR3 spans 11 amino acids. V was trimmed by 6 bases and J by 9 bases, leaving 12 bases between them. The germline gives CDR1 SQVTM, CDR2 ANQGSEA. In DNA, the CDR3 is TGCAGCGTCAGGGATTTCGGTGAGCAGTTCTTC. Amino acids: CSVRDFGEQFF.

This clonotype was recorded many times. The chain is built from TRBV4-3 and TRBJ2-1; no definite D call. Germline values: CDR1 LGHNA, CDR2 YSLEER. The ends were cut back, 4 bases at V and 3 bases at J, with 7 bases in the middle. The CDR3 is 13 residues long. The CDR3 region has the DNA TGCGCCAGCAGCCCAGAGAACTACAATGAGCAGTTCTTC. Translation: CASSPENYNEQFF.

The sample holds many counts of this clonotype. The rearrangement uses TRBV5-1 and TRBJ2-1; 8 bases are shared with TRBD1. The length of the CDR3 is 15 residues. CDR1 and CDR2 from the germline V gene are SGHRS and YFSETQ. Losses at the gene ends were 7 bases for V and 3 bases for J; bases not matched to a gene: 9. CDR3 loop: CASVFLDRDYNEQFF. The CDR3 DNA reads TGCGCCAGCGTATTCCTGGACAGGGACTACAATGAGCAGTTCTTC.

About this clonotype: A much more abundant neighbour one base away suggests this may be a read error. Because the CDR3 is missing its conserved closing phenylalanine or tryptophan, this is likely a read error. The chain recombines TRBV20-1 with TRBJ1-5; D possibly corresponds to TRBD1 (5 bases). V gave up 2 bases and J gave up 0 bases, with 8 bases separating them. This CDR3 region has 14 residues. Germline-derived CDR1 and CDR2 are DFQATT and SNEGSKA (reference sequence). For the CDR3, the DNA is TGCAGTGCTAGATATACAGGTAGCAATCAGCCCCAGCATGTT. Protein sequence: CSARYTGSNQPQHV.

Only a few counts were recorded for this clonotype. With a much larger clone just one base away, this may be a read error. This chain connects TRBV20-1 to TRBJ1-3; D not resolved. The CDR3 has 12 amino acids. The germline V gene encodes CDR1 DFQATT and CDR2 SNEGSKA (reference sequence). V gave up 0 bases and J gave up 4 bases, with 4 bases separating them. CDR3 protein: CSARDCGNTIYF. CDR3 nucleotide sequence: TGCAGTGCTAGAGACTGCGGAAACACCATATATTTT.

This clonotype was seen more than once but under ten times. The rearrangement uses TRBV30 and TRBJ2-5; D ambiguous. In germline, CDR1 is GTSNPN, CDR2 SVGIG (reference sequence). Trimming took off 4 bases at V and 4 bases at J, with 7 bases between the two ends. The CDR3 extends over 11 amino acids. CDR3 nucleotides: TGTGCCTGGACCACCGCAGAGACCCAGTACTTC. Translated, it gives CAWTTAETQYF.

The chain is built from TRBV27 and TRBJ2-3, with no clear D. CDR3 size: 15 residues. V lost 2 bases to trimming and J lost 0 bases, with 9 bases between them. Germline V gene lookup returns CDR1 MNHEY and CDR2 SMNVEV (reference sequence). The CDR3 here is CASSLNQFSTDTQYF. The CDR3 DNA sequence: TGTGCCAGCAGTTTAAACCAGTTCAGCACAGATACGCAGTATTTT.

There are a few counts of this clonotype. The chain employs TRBV20-1 and TRBJ2-5; the D is unclear. V was cut by 0 bases and J by 5 bases, with 4 bases left in between. The CDR3 sequence is 11 residues long. Germline lookup yields CDR1 DFQATT and CDR2 SNEGSKA (reference sequence). The CDR3 sequence is CSARDWETQYF. CDR3 in DNA: TGCAGTGCTAGAGATTGGGAGACCCAGTACTTC.

A word on this clonotype: Given a much more abundant clone one base away, this may be a read error. The chain is built from TRBV7-2 and TRBJ2-5, with D hard to call. Germline values: CDR1 SGHTA, CDR2 FQGNSA. The CDR3 consists of 12 residues. This chain's CDR3 is CVSSFPTETQYF. DNA of the CDR3: TGTGTCAGCAGCTTCCCAACGGAGACCCAGTACTTC.

This clonotype has ten or more counts. V is TRBV28 and J is TRBJ1-5, with unresolved D. Germline V gene data show CDR1 as MDHEN and CDR2 as SYDVKM. The CDR3 totals 12 residues. V was clipped by 5 bases and J by 15 bases, with 17 bases between them. The CDR3 DNA sequence: TGTGCCAGCAGTCCGCGGGATTTCCCCGGGCATTTT. Its translation: CASSPRDFPGHF.

V usage is TRBV4-3 and J usage is TRBJ2-1, with 9 bases aligning to TRBD2. With V trimmed by 0 bases and J by 4 bases, 7 bases remained unmatched. In germline, CDR1 is LGHNA, CDR2 YSLEER. CDR3 size: 17 residues. The DNA for the CDR3 is TGCGCCAGCAGCCAAGATCGGGCTAGCGGGGCGTACAATGAGCAGTTCTTC. It encodes CASSQDRASGAYNEQFF.